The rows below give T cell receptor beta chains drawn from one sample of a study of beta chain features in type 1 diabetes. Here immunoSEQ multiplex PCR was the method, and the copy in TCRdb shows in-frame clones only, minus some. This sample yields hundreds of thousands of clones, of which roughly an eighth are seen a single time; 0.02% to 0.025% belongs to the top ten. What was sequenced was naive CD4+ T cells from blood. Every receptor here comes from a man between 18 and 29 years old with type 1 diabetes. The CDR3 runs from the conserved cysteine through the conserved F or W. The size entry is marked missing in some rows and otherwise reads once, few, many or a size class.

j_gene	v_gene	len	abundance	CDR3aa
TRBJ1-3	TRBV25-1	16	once	CASSEWLGSSGNTIYF
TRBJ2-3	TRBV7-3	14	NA	CASSTLAGEDTQYF
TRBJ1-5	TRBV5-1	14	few	CASSLGYEGQPQHF
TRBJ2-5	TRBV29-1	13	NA	CSVRAGGQQTQYF
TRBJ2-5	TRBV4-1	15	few	CASSRNRGTQETQYF
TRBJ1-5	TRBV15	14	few	CATSRDEGSRPQHF
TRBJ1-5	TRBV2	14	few	CASSEDRGVQPQHF
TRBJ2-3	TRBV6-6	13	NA	CASSATGADTQYF
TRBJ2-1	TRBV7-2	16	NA	CASSPKGRAAYNEQFF
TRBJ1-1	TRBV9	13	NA	CASSTSQSTEAFF
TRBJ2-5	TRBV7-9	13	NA	CASSLDSSETQYF
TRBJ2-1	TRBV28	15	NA	CASSLTSVAYNEQFF
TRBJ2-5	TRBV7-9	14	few	CASSRTGVGETQYF
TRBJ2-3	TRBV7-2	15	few	CASARTSGVTDTQYF
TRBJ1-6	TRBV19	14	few	CASTTGQYGSPLHF
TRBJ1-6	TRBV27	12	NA	CASSPTLSPLHF
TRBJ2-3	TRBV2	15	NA	CASSGQLTFTDTQYF
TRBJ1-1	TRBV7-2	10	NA	CASSFVEAFF
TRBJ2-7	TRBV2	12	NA	CASSEEAMEQYF
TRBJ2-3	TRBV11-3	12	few	CASSGVETTQYF
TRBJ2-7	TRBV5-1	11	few	CASTSGDEQYF
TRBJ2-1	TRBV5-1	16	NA	CASSLSGAPPLNEQFF
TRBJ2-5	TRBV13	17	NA	CASSSSPLAGGLETQYF
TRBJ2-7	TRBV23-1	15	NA	CASSPQGGQSYEQYF
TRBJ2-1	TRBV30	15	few	CAWSWTQGAFNEQFF
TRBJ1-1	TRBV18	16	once	CASSPRTGSGNTEAFF
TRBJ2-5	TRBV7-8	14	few	CASSPRTVQETQYF
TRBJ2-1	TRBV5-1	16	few	CASSRLLAGDNNEQFF
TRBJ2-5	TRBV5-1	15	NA	CASSLDPDAEETQYF
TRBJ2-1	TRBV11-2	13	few	CASSPGQGDEQFF
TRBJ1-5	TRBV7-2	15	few	CASSRTGGGNQPQHF
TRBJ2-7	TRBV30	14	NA	CAWSPGTESYEQYF
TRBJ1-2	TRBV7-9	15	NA	CASSSPAWGQDGYTF
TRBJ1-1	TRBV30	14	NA	CAWRGQGGNTEAFF